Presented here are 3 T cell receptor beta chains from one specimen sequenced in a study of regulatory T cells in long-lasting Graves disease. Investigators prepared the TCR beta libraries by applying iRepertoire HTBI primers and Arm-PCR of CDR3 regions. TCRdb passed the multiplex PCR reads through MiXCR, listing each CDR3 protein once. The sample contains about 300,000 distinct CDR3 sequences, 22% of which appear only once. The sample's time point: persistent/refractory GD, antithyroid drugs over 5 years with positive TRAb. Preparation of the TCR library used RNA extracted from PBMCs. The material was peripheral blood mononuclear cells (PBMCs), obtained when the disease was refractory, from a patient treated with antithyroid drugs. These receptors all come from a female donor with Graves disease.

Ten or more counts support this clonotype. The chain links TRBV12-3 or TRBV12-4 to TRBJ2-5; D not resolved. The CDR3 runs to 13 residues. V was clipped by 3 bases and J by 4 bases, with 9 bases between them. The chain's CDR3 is CASSFLGSETQYF. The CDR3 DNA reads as TGTGCCAGCAGTTTCCTAGGGTCAGAGACCCAGTACTTC.

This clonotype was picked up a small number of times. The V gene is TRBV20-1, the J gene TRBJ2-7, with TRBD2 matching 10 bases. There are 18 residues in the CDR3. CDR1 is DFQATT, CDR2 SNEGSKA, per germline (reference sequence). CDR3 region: CSSKYWTSGRTPTYEQYF. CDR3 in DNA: TGCAGCAGTAAGTATTGGACTAGCGGACGGACCCCTACCTACGAGCAGTACTTC.

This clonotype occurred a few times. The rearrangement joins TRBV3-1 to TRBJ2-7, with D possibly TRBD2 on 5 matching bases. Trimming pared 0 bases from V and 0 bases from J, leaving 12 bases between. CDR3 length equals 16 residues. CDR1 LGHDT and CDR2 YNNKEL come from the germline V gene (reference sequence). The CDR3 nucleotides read TGTGCCAGCAGCCAAGAATGGACTGAAGTCTCCTACGAGCAGTACTTC. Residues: CASSQEWTEVSYEQYF.